This T cell receptor (beta chain) was sequenced for a study of T cells in localized non-small cell lung cancer. Data came from immunoSEQ multiplex PCR; TCRdb stores just in-frame clones and leaves some out. The sample consists of 20,000 to 30,000 clones, approximately 83% of them appearing once. V lost 0 bases to trimming and J lost 2 bases, with 7 bases between them. CDR1 is SGHAT, CDR2 FQNNGV, per germline. This CDR3 spans 15 amino acids. The sample was peripheral blood, taken before any cancer treatment. The clonotype originates from a male donor aged 60 or over with stage II squamous cell lung carcinoma. V and J are TRBV11-2 and TRBJ1-4; no definite D call. The CDR3 region is CASSLEGGTNEKLFF. The CDR3 DNA reads TGTGCCAGCAGCTTAGAGGGTGGGACTAATGAAAAACTGTTTTTT.